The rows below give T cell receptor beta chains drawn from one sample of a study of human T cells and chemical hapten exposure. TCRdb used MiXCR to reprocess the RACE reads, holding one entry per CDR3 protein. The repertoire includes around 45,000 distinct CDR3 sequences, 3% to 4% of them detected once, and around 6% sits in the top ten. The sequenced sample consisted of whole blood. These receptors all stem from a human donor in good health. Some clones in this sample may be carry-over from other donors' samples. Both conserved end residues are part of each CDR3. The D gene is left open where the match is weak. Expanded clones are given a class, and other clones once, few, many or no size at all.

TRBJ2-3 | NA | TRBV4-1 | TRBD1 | CASSHEQGVSTDTQYF | TGCGCCAGCAGCCATGAACAGGGGGTTAGCACAGATACGCAGTATTTT
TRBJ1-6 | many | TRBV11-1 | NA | CASGSGVKSPLHF | TGTGCCAGCGGTTCGGGGGTCAAGTCACCCCTCCACTTT
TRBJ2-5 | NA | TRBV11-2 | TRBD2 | CASSLGLAGAETQYF | TGTGCCAGCAGCTTGGGACTAGCGGGAGCTGAGACCCAGTACTTC
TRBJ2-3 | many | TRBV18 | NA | CASSPRGTTDTQYF | TGTGCCAGCTCACCACGGGGGACCACAGATACGCAGTATTTT
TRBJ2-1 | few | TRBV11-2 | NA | CASSWGFSGNEQFF | TGTGCCAGCAGCTGGGGGTTTTCGGGCAATGAGCAGTTCTTC
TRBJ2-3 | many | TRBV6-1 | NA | CASSDLGFIRDTQYF | TGTGCCAGCAGTGATTTGGGGTTCATTAGAGATACGCAGTATTTT
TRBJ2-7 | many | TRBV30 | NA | CAWRSKSSYEQYF | TGTGCCTGGAGGTCGAAGAGCTCCTACGAGCAGTACTTC
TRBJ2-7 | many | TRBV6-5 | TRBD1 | CASKRDRTYEQYF | TGTGCCAGCAAGAGGGACAGGACCTACGAGCAGTACTTC
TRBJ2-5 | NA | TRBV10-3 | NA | CAISKGPEQETQYF | TGTGCCATCAGTAAAGGGCCTGAACAAGAGACCCAGTACTTC
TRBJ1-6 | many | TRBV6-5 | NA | CASSYGTLFPQHF | TGTGCCAGCAGTTACGGGACCCTCTTCCCCCAGCACTTT
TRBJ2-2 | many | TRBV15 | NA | CATSRIGRTGELFF | TGTGCCACCAGCCGAATAGGGCGGACCGGGGAGCTGTTTTTT
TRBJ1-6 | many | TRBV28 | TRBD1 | CASSLRTGYNSPLHF | TGTGCCAGCAGTTTACGGACAGGCTATAATTCACCCCTCCACTTT
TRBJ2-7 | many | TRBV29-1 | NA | CSVEGLSYEQYF | TGCAGCGTGGAGGGATTATCCTACGAGCAGTACTTC
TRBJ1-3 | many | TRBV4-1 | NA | CASSQDPAGILNTIYF | TGCGCCAGCAGCCAAGATCCCGCGGGGATTCTTAACACCATATATTTT
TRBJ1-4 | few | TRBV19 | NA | CVSSTGGATNEKLFF | TGTGTCAGTAGTACTGGGGGTGCAACTAATGAAAAACTGTTTTTT
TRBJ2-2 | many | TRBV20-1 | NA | CSARDSRPGKTGELFF | TGCAGTGCTAGGGATTCCCGTCCAGGGAAGACCGGGGAGCTGTTTTTT
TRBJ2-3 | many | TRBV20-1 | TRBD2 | CSASPLAGGLDTQYF | TGCAGTGCTAGTCCATTAGCGGGAGGACTGGATACGCAGTATTTT
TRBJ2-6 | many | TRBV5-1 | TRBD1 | CASSPTSGGAIGANVLTF | TGCGCCAGCAGCCCTACCTCAGGGGGCGCGATCGGGGCCAACGTCCTGACTTTC
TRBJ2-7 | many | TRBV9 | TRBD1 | CASSVSGTGSIQYF | TGTGCCAGCAGCGTATCTGGGACAGGGAGTATCCAGTACTTC
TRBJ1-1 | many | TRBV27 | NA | CASSFTGLNTEAFF | TGTGCCAGCAGTTTCACAGGGCTGAACACTGAAGCTTTCTTT
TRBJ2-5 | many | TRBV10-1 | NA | CASSERKGLTMETQYF | TGCGCCAGCAGTGAGCGAAAGGGACTGACGATGGAGACCCAGTACTTC
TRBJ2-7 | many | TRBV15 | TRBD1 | CATSRPGQASYEQYF | TGTGCCACCAGCAGACCGGGACAGGCCTCCTACGAGCAGTACTTC
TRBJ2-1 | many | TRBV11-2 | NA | CASSLDARQGIYNEQFF | TGTGCCAGCAGCTTAGATGCCCGGCAGGGCATTTACAATGAGCAGTTCTTC
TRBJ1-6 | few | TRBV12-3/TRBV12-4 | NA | CASSFFGGWGNSPLHF | TGTGCCAGCAGTTTTTTCGGGGGTTGGGGTAATTCACCCCTCCACTTT